Listed here is a single T cell receptor (beta chain). The antigen remains undetermined. Since all of the isolated RNA was reverse transcribed, expressed TCRB transcripts were what got sequenced. The average output of naive, central memory and regulatory T cell samples was 3 million to 4 million reads. Only in-frame clones appear in the TCRdb table, and some are missing; sequencing was by immunoSEQ multiplex PCR. The sample holds 330,000 or so clones, roughly 15% seen once. The data were obtained in a study of beta chain features in type 1 diabetes. Study findings and constraints: Naive, central memory and Treg TCRB repertoires seemed to resemble each other more closely in patients than they did in healthy donors. PCR, the amplification step, might favor shorter templates, equally in patients and controls.

Researchers reported sorting CD4+ naive, central memory, regulatory and stem cell-like memory cells via CD45RO/CCR7/CD25/CD127/CD95/CD27. The sequence came from a young man in good health. The sample comprised central memory CD4+ T cells from blood.

As DNA, the CDR3 is TGTGCCAGCTCACCCTCCGGGTTCAAATACGAGCAGTACTTC. Translated, it gives CASSPSGFKYEQYF. This chain connects TRBV18 to TRBJ2-5; D unresolved. The DNA end lines up better with TRBJ2-7; the J call may be wrong. Germline V gene sequence: CDR1 KGHSH, CDR2 LQKENI. This CDR3 has 14 residues.